Presented here are 20 T cell receptor beta chains from one specimen sequenced in a study of blood T cell repertoires in COVID-19. The method was immunoSEQ multiplex PCR; TCRdb's version includes in-frame clones alone and lacks a portion of them. Found here are 200,000 to 250,000 clones, around 80% of them singletons; the top ten hold 1.8%. The sequencing sample was made of PBMCs or T cells enriched from blood (not recorded which). Every receptor here comes from a man aged 55 to 69 who had recovered from COVID-19.

The V call is TRBV11-3, the J call TRBJ1-3, with TRBD1 as a possible D gene (5 bases). The CDR3 runs 15 residues. CDR1 and CDR2 from the germline V gene are SGHNT and YENEEA. V gave up 3 bases and J gave up 0 bases, with 9 bases separating them. In DNA form, the CDR3 reads TGTGCCAGCAGCTTGGGGGGGTCCTCTGGAAACACCATATATTTT. This translates into CASSLGGSSGNTIYF. Based on the CDR3 plus reference TRBV11-3 and TRBJ1-3, the full variable domain is EAGVVQSPRYKIIEKKQPVAFWCNPISGHNTLYWYLQNLGQGPELLIRYENEEAVDDSQLPKDRFSAERLKGVDSTLKIQPAELGDSAVYLCASSLGGSSGNTIYFGEGSWLTVV.

The CDR3 DNA reads TGTGCCAGCAGCTTAGACACACAAGAGACCCAGTACTTC. Its translation: CASSLDTQETQYF. V and J are TRBV11-3 and TRBJ2-5; no definite D call. There are 13 residues in the CDR3. V lost 0 bases and J 2 bases, leaving 4 bases between the germline ends. The germline CDR1 and CDR2 sequences are SGHNT and YENEEA.

This clone has only a few counts. J is TRBJ2-2 and V is TRBV15; possible D gene TRBD1, 5 bases. With 3 bases removed from V and 0 bases from J, the gap between germline ends came to 8 bases. The CDR3 loop spans 15 amino acids. Germline CDR1 LNHNV, CDR2 YYDKDF (reference sequence). The CDR3 DNA reads TGTGCCACCAGCAGGGACATCCCGAACACCGGGGAGCTGTTTTTT. This codes for CATSRDIPNTGELFF.

This chain connects TRBV11-1 to TRBJ1-1, with 7 bases matching TRBD1. The CDR3 has 14 amino acids. CDR1 SGHAT and CDR2 FQDESV come from the germline V gene (reference sequence). The trim removed 6 bases at V and 0 bases at J, leaving 4 bases unmatched. CDR3 nucleotides: TGTGCCAGCAGAACAACAGGGGTGAACACTGAAGCTTTCTTT. Amino acids: CASRTTGVNTEAFF.

The chain is built from TRBV5-1 and TRBJ1-2; 12 positions agree with TRBD1. The CDR3 runs 17 residues. V was clipped by 0 bases and J by 7 bases; unmatched bases: 10. CDR1 SGHRS and CDR2 YFSETQ come from the germline V gene. The CDR3 spells CASSLVSVGTGGVGYTF. The CDR3 DNA is TGCGCCAGCAGCTTGGTGTCTGTCGGGACAGGGGGCGTTGGCTACACCTTC.

V and J are TRBV12-3 or TRBV12-4 and TRBJ2-1; 13 bases are shared with TRBD2. The CDR3 spans 13 residues. With 3 bases clipped from V and 13 bases from J, the junction kept 3 bases outside the gene matches. CDR3 nucleotides: TGTGCCAGCAGTTTGACTAGCGGGGGGCCACAGTTCTTC. This sequence encodes CASSLTSGGPQFF.

This chain uses TRBV6-4 with TRBJ1-4; 11 bases fit TRBD1. The CDR3 is 17 amino acids. The V segment lost 6 bases and the J segment 7 bases; nucleotides outside the gene matches: 13. Germline V lookup: CDR1 MRHNA, CDR2 SNTAGT. CDR3 amino acids: CASSPGQGGNGVEKLFF. Written as DNA, the CDR3 is TGTGCCAGCAGCCCGGGACAGGGGGGTAACGGCGTTGAAAAACTGTTTTTT.

CDR3 amino acids: CAISQPGLGPLNEQFF. DNA of the CDR3: TGTGCCATCAGTCAACCGGGACTAGGCCCCCTCAATGAGCAGTTCTTC. The genes are TRBV10-3 and TRBJ2-1; 8 positions match TRBD2. CDR1 is ENHRY, CDR2 SYGVKD, per germline. V was pared by 5 bases and J by 6 bases, with 12 bases of the junction left unmatched. The CDR3 has 16 residues.

The chain recombines TRBV11-2 with TRBJ2-3; TRBD1 agrees at 10 bases. The germline gives CDR1 SGHAT, CDR2 FQNNGV. V lost 5 bases to trimming and J lost 5 bases; unmatched junction nucleotides: 4. CDR3 length: 14 amino acids. CDR3 region: CASSRDRGGDTQYF. The CDR3 DNA follows: TGTGCCAGCAGCCGGGACAGGGGTGGAGATACGCAGTATTTT. The entire variable domain, with the rest obtained from reference TRBV11-2 and TRBJ2-3, is as follows: EAGVAQSPRYKIIEKRQSVAFWCNPISGHATLYWYQQILGQGPKLLIQFQNNGVVDDSQLPKDRFSAERLKGVDSTLKIQPAKLEDSAVYLCASSRDRGGDTQYFGPGTRLTVL.

This clone turned up a few times. The chain combines TRBV3-1 (or the pseudogene TRBV3-2) with TRBJ2-6; TRBD2 matches 8 bases. The CDR3 is 17 residues long. Germline lookup yields CDR1 LGHDT and CDR2 YNNKEL (reference sequence). The J segment lost 0 bases and the V segment lost 6 bases, leaving 7 bases of the junction unmatched. Here the CDR3 reads CASRSGRGPSGANVLTF. The CDR3 DNA sequence: TGTGCCAGCAGATCCGGGAGGGGACCCTCTGGGGCCAACGTCCTGACTTTC.

This sequence joins TRBV3-1 (or the pseudogene TRBV3-2) and TRBJ1-2, with TRBD1 matching 11 bases. The CDR3 loop spans 16 amino acids. Germline V gives CDR1 LGHDT, CDR2 YNNKEL (reference sequence). The ends lost 2 bases at V and 4 bases at J; junction bases unmatched: 6. CDR3 protein: CASSQKDRGLIYGYTF. The CDR3 DNA reads as TGTGCCAGCAGCCAAAAGGACAGGGGGCTTATCTATGGCTACACCTTC.

This clone has a single count. The chain recombines TRBV29-1 with TRBJ1-1; D is perhaps TRBD1 (5 bases). The germline V and J ends were trimmed by 6 bases and 5 bases, with 13 bases remaining between them. The germline V gene has CDR1 SQVTM and CDR2 ANQGSEA. This CDR3 region has 12 residues. The CDR3 nucleotides read TGCAGCGTCGCTCCGGGGGAGACTGAAGCTTTCTTT. It encodes CSVAPGETEAFF. Full variable domain (remainder filled in from reference TRBV29-1 and TRBJ1-1): SAVISQKPSRDICQRGTSLTIQCQVDSQVTMMFWYRQQPGQSLTLIATANQGSEATYESGFVIDKFPISRPNLTFSTLTVSNMSPEDSSIYLCSVAPGETEAFFGQGTRLTVV.

The chain has TRBV3-1 (or the pseudogene TRBV3-2) and TRBJ1-1; the D gene is possibly TRBD1 (5 bases). CDR3 size: 15 residues. Trimming took 2 bases from V and 2 from J, leaving 12 bases between them. Germline CDR1 LGHDT, CDR2 YNNKEL (reference sequence). The CDR3 sequence is CASSQRSGLNTEAFF. CDR3 coding DNA: TGTGCCAGCAGCCAACGTTCGGGACTCAACACTGAAGCTTTCTTT.

V usage is TRBV3-1 (or the pseudogene TRBV3-2) and J usage is TRBJ1-5; possibly TRBD1 for D (6 bases). V lost 6 bases to trimming and J lost 9 bases, with 18 bases between them. This CDR3 contains 14 residues. The V gene's germline CDR1 is LGHDT and CDR2 YNNKEL (reference sequence). In DNA, the CDR3 is TGTGCCAGCAGTCCAGGGAGGGGGTTTGGGCCCCAGCATTTT. Translation gives CASSPGRGFGPQHF.

The chain links TRBV10-3 to TRBJ1-1, with 7 bases fitting TRBD1. The germline V gene has CDR1 ENHRY and CDR2 SYGVKD. The V and J ends lost 6 bases and 0 bases, in that order; junction bases with no gene match: 4. The CDR3 is made up of 14 amino acids. The CDR3 bases are TGTGCCATCAGGCCGGGACAGCTGAACACTGAAGCTTTCTTT. Its protein is CAIRPGQLNTEAFF.

This chain links TRBV4-2 with TRBJ2-2; 13 bases line up with TRBD2. After removal of 0 bases from V and 0 bases from J, the junction contained 4 bases not matched to a gene. CDR3 length: 19 residues. Germline CDR1 is LGHNA and CDR2 is YNFKEQ. The CDR3 protein is CASSQDTTSGGPNTGELFF. The CDR3 DNA is TGTGCCAGCAGCCAAGATACGACTAGCGGGGGGCCGAACACCGGGGAGCTGTTTTTT.

The rearrangement uses TRBV5-6 and TRBJ1-5; D possibly corresponds to TRBD1 (5 bases). Germline CDR1 SGHDT, CDR2 YYEEEE. The CDR3 contains 14 residues. Trimming shortened V by 3 bases and J by 7 bases, and 14 bases separated the two germline ends. The CDR3 loop reads CASSWGGVGQPQHF. Written as DNA, the CDR3 is TGTGCCAGCAGCTGGGGAGGGGTGGGGCAGCCCCAGCATTTT.

This clone was detected only a few times. The J gene is TRBJ2-1, the V gene TRBV27; D is perhaps TRBD1 (5 bases). V lost 7 bases and J 6 bases, leaving 7 bases between the germline ends. Germline V gene lookup returns CDR1 MNHEY and CDR2 SMNVEV (reference sequence). The CDR3 consists of 11 residues. The CDR3 DNA sequence: TGTGCCAGCACAGGGTTCAATGAGCAGTTCTTC. It yields the protein CASTGFNEQFF.

This chain joins TRBV10-3 and TRBJ1-2; the match to TRBD1 covers 10 bases. The germline CDR1 and CDR2 sequences are ENHRY and SYGVKD. J gave up 7 bases and V 6 bases, and 5 bases lay outside the gene matches. The CDR3 spans 13 residues. CDR3 DNA sequence: TGTGCCATCAGGCCGGACAGGGGGACTGGCTACACCTTC. This codes for CAIRPDRGTGYTF.

The J gene is TRBJ2-5, the V gene TRBV5-1; the match to TRBD1 covers 11 bases. Germline CDR1 is SGHRS and CDR2 is YFSETQ. This CDR3 comprises 15 residues. V trimming: 5 bases; J trimming: 6 bases; junction bases outside the gene matches: 9. DNA of the CDR3: TGCGCCAGCAGAACCGGGCGGGACAGGGGGAAGACCCAGTACTTC. Amino acids: CASRTGRDRGKTQYF.